The entry below gives a single T cell receptor beta chain sequence along with its context. Its target is not known. This record belongs to a study of response to subunit inactivated influenza vaccine. Overall study findings and caveats: Authors suggested that a seasonal influenza vaccination recruits few new T cells each time.

Looked up from germline, CDR1 is SGHVS and CDR2 is FQNEAQ. V was cut by 1 base and J by 7 bases, with 16 bases left in between. This CDR3 is 15 amino acids long. Using its own MiXCR run on the RT-PCR reads, TCRdb lists one record per CDR3 protein. This sample has roughly 760,000 distinct CDR3 sequences, with around 20% found just once. The sample here was PBMCs from blood, taken roughly 5 days after vaccination. The clonotype comes from a man aged 50 to 60 who received an inactivated influenza vaccine. V gene TRBV7-8 combines with J gene TRBJ2-5; D possibly corresponds to TRBD1 (6 bases). CDR3 region: CASSLEGRGVGTQYF. The CDR3 bases are TGTGCCAGCAGCTTAGAAGGCAGGGGAGTAGGGACCCAGTACTTC.